These T cell receptor beta chains were read from a single sample in a study of blood T cell repertoires in COVID-19. This table comes from immunoSEQ multiplex PCR, and its TCRdb copy is limited to in-frame clones, with some not included. This table holds roughly 250,000 clones, roughly four fifths found once. Sequencing used peripheral blood. These TCRs come from a woman in her fifties or sixties with active or convalescent COVID-19. Both conserved end residues are part of each CDR3. The D gene is left open where the match is weak. Clone size appears in some rows only: once, few, many, or a class for an expanded clone.

j_call | d_call | cdr3_length | v_call | clone_size | cdr3_aa | cdr3_nt
TRBJ1-4 | . | 13 | TRBV30 | . | CAWSQGTNEKLFF | TGTGCCTGGAGCCAGGGAACTAATGAAAAACTGTTTTTT
TRBJ1-5 | TRBD1 | 15 | TRBV7-7 | . | CASSYRGGSDQPQHF | TGTGCTAGCAGCTACAGAGGGGGCTCCGATCAGCCCCAGCATTTT
TRBJ1-2 | . | 14 | TRBV30 | . | CAWRDTWTVYGYTF | TGTGCCTGGAGGGACACATGGACAGTATATGGCTACACCTTC
TRBJ1-1 | . | 17 | TRBV27 | . | CASSLSDHRAQNTEAFF | TGTGCCAGCAGTTTATCCGATCACAGGGCACAGAACACTGAAGCTTTCTTT
TRBJ1-4 | . | 13 | TRBV6-1 | . | CASSERDYRRLFF | TGTGCCAGCAGTGAACGGGACTACCGAAGACTGTTTTTT
TRBJ2-7 | . | 14 | TRBV6-5 | . | CASSPDRRYYEQYF | TGTGCCAGCAGCCCCGACAGGAGGTACTACGAGCAGTACTTC
TRBJ2-2 | . | 17 | TRBV4-1 | once | CASSQAFGAENTGELFF | TGCGCCAGCAGCCAAGCCTTTGGGGCGGAGAACACCGGGGAGCTGTTTTTT
TRBJ1-2 | TRBD1 | 15 | TRBV5-4 | once | CASRTQGAGSYGYTF | TGTGCCAGCAGGACCCAGGGGGCCGGTAGCTATGGCTACACCTTC
TRBJ2-5 | . | 12 | TRBV12-3/TRBV12-4 | . | CASSYGKETQYF | TGTGCCAGCTCTTACGGGAAAGAGACCCAGTACTTC
TRBJ2-2 | TRBD1 | 14 | TRBV19 | . | CASRRDRGAGELFF | TGTGCCAGTAGGAGGGACAGGGGGGCCGGGGAGCTGTTTTTT
TRBJ1-1 | . | 11 | TRBV7-9 | few | CASSSGGEAFF | TGTGCCAGCAGCTCCGGTGGTGAAGCTTTCTTT
TRBJ2-5 | TRBD1 | 16 | TRBV7-3 | medium-sized | CASSCNIRGIGETQYF | TGTGCCAGCAGTTGTAACATCAGGGGGATCGGAGAGACCCAGTACTTC
TRBJ2-7 | . | 12 | TRBV5-1 | . | CASSSSSYEQYF | TGCGCCAGCAGCTCCAGCTCCTACGAGCAGTACTTC
TRBJ1-4 | . | 14 | TRBV6-1 | . | CASSEGGVKEKLFF | TGTGCCAGCAGTGAGGGGGGGGTAAAGGAAAAACTGTTTTTT
TRBJ1-5 | TRBD1 | 19 | TRBV6-1 | . | CASSGNLRTGAPGNQPQHF | TGTGCCAGCAGTGGAAACCTACGGACAGGGGCCCCCGGCAATCAGCCCCAGCATTTT
TRBJ1-2 | . | 14 | TRBV2 | few | CASNREQANYGYTF | TGTGCCAGCAACAGGGAACAAGCTAACTATGGCTACACCTTC
TRBJ2-7 | . | 15 | TRBV6-2/TRBV6-3 | . | CASSYESHQTYEQYF | TGTGCCAGCAGTTACGAATCCCACCAGACCTACGAGCAGTACTTC
TRBJ1-2 | TRBD1 | 14 | TRBV3-1/TRBV3-2 | . | CASSRAQGDSGYTF | TGTGCCAGCAGCCGTGCCCAGGGGGATAGTGGCTACACCTTC
TRBJ2-1 | TRBD2 | 15 | TRBV2 | . | CASRVAGVTVGEQFF | TGTGCCAGCAGAGTAGCGGGGGTTACGGTAGGTGAGCAGTTCTTC
TRBJ1-5 | . | 15 | TRBV27 | . | CASSLFPRSNQPQHF | TGTGCCAGCAGTTTATTTCCCAGAAGCAATCAGCCCCAGCATTTT
TRBJ2-7 | TRBD1 | 14 | TRBV11-3 | once | CASSPQGAPYEQYF | TGTGCCAGCAGCCCGCAGGGGGCTCCCTACGAGCAGTACTTC
TRBJ2-1 | . | 12 | TRBV5-4 | . | CASSRDYNEQFF | TGTGCCAGCAGCCGGGACTACAATGAGCAGTTCTTC
TRBJ1-3 | TRBD1 | 16 | TRBV7-9 | . | CASSILQGYSGNTIYF | TGTGCCAGCAGCATACTACAGGGGTACTCTGGAAACACCATATATTTT
TRBJ1-2 | . | 12 | TRBV5-1 | . | CASSLDGRGYTF | TGCGCCAGCAGCTTGGATGGGAGAGGCTACACCTTC
TRBJ2-3 | TRBD2 | 17 | TRBV13 | . | CASSLLRGDPSTDTQYF | TGTGCCAGCAGCTTATTGCGGGGGGACCCTAGCACAGATACGCAGTATTTT
TRBJ2-2 | TRBD1 | 15 | TRBV10-3 | . | CAISKDRENTGELFF | TGTGCCATCAGCAAGGACAGGGAAAACACCGGGGAGCTGTTTTTT
TRBJ2-3 | . | 12 | TRBV11-2 | . | CASSLPTDTQYF | TGTGCCAGCAGCCTACCTACAGATACGCAGTATTTT